This T cell receptor beta chain was recovered during a study of blood T cell repertoires in COVID-19. Whole-study context: Italy, Spain and the United States were the sources of the convalescent and acute COVID-19 samples. T cells, B-cell-depleted T cells, or PBMCs supplied cDNA or gDNA.

In the original processing: The authors estimated nucleated cell counts from reference gene primer amplification. Some clones are missing from TCRdb's copy, which holds only in-frame ones; the method was immunoSEQ multiplex PCR. The DNA gave D and trimming, while V, J and clone size come from that table. Counted here are approximately 24,000 clones, around nine tenths occurring once; the ten biggest clones make up approximately 5%. The CDR3 has 14 amino acids. J gave up 4 bases and V 5 bases, and 4 bases lay outside the gene matches. Germline values: CDR1 LGHNA, CDR2 YNFKEQ. The material sequenced was peripheral blood. This receptor was obtained from a man aged 50 to 59 with active COVID-19. The gene calls are TRBV4-2 and TRBJ1-5, with 8 bases lining up with TRBD1. The CDR3 region is CASSATGGNQPQHF. CDR3 DNA: TGTGCCAGCAGCGCAACAGGGGGGAATCAGCCCCAGCATTTT.